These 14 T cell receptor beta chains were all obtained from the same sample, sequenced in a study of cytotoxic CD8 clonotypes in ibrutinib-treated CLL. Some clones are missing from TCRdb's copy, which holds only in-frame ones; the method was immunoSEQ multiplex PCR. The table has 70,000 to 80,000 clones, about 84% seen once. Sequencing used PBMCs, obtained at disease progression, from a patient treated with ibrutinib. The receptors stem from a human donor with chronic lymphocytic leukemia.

DNA for the CDR3: TGTGCCAGCAGCTCACGGACGGGTAATTCACCCCTCCACTTT. Its translation is CASSSRTGNSPLHF. The gene calls are TRBV5-6 and TRBJ1-6; D not resolved. Between the trimmed V and J ends, which lost 3 bases and 6 bases, there was a span of 10 bases. From germline, CDR1 is SGHDT and CDR2 YYEEEE. CDR3 length: 14 residues.

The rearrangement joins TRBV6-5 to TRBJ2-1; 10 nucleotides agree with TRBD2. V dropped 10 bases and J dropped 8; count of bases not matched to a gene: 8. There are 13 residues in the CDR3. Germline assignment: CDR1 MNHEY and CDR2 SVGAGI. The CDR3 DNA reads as TGTGCCACCTCTGGACTAGCGGTCTATGAGCAGTTCTTC. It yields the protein CATSGLAVYEQFF.

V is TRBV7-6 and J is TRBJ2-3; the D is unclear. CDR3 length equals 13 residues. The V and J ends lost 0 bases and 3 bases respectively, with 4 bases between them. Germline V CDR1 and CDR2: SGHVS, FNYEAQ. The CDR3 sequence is CASSLALTDTQYF. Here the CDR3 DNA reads TGTGCCAGCAGCTTAGCTTTAACAGATACGCAGTATTTT.

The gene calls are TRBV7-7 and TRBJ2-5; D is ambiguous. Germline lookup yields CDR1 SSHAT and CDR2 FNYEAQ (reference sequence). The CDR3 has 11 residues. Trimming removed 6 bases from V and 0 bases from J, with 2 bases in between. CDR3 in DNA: TGTGCCAGCAGTGACCAAGAGACCCAGTACTTC. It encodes CASSDQETQYF.

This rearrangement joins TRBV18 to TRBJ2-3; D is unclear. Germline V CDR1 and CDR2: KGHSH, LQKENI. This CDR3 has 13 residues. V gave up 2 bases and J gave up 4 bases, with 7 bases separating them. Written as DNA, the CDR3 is TGTGCCAGCTCACCATCTAGAGCAGATACGCAGTATTTT. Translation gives CASSPSRADTQYF. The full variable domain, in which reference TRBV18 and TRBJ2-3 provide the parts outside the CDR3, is NAGVMQNPRHLVRRRGQEARLRCSPMKGHSHVYWYRQLPEEGLKFMVYLQKENIIDESGMPKERFSAEFPKEGPSILRIQQVVRGDSAAYFCASSPSRADTQYFGPGTRLTVL.

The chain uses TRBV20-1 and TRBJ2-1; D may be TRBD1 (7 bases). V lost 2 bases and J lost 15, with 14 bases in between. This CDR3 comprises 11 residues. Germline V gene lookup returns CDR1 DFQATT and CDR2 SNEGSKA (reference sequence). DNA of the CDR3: TGCAGTGCTAGATTGGGGCAGGGGGGGTTCTTC. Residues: CSARLGQGGFF.

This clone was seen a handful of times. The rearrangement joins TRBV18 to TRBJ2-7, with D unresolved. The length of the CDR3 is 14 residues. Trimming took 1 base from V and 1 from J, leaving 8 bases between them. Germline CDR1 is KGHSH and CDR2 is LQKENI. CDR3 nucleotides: TGTGCCAGCTCACCACAGCCGGATTCCTACGAGCAGTACTTC. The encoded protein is CASSPQPDSYEQYF.

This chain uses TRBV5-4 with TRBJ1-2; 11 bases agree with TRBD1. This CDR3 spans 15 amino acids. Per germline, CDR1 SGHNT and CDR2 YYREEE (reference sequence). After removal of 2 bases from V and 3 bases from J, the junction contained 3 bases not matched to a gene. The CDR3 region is CASSLGQGADYGYTF. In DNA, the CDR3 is TGTGCCAGCAGCTTAGGACAGGGGGCTGACTATGGCTACACCTTC.

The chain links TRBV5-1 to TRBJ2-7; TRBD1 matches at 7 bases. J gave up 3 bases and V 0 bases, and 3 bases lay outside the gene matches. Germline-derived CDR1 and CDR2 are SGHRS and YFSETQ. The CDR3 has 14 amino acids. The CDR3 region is CASSLVTGIYEQYF. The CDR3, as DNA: TGCGCCAGCAGCTTGGTGACAGGGATCTACGAGCAGTACTTC.

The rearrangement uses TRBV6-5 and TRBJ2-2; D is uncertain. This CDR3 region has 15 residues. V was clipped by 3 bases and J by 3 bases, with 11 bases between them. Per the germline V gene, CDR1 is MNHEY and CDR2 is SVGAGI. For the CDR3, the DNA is TGTGCCAGCAGTTATGGGCAGACTTACACCGGGGAGCTGTTTTTT. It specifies CASSYGQTYTGELFF.

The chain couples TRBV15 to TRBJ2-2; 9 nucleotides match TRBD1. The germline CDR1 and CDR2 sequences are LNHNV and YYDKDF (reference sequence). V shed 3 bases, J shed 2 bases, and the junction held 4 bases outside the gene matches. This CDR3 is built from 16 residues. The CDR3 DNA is TGTGCCACCAGCAGCCGGGACAGGGCCAACACCGGGGAGCTGTTTTTT. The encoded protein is CATSSRDRANTGELFF. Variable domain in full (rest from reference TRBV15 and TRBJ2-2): DAMVIQNPRYQVTQFGKPVTLSCSQTLNHNVMYWYQQKSSQAPKLLFHYYDKDFNNEADTPDNFQSRRPNTSFCFLDIRSPGLGDTAMYLCATSSRDRANTGELFFGEGSRLTVL.

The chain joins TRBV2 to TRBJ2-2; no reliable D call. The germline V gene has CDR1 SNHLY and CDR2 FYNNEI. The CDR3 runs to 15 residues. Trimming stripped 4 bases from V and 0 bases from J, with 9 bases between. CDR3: CASSGAPANTGELFF. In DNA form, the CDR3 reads TGTGCCAGCAGTGGGGCTCCCGCGAACACCGGGGAGCTGTTTTTT.

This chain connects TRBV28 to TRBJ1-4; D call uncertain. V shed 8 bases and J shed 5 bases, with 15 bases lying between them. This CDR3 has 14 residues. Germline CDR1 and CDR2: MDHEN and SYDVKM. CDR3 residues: CASDSAAENEKLFF. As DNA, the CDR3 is TGTGCCAGCGATTCGGCGGCCGAGAATGAAAAACTGTTTTTT.

CDR3 coding DNA: TGCGCCAGCAGCTTGGACGGCATCTTATCCAATCAGCCCCAGCATTTT. It is translated as CASSLDGILSNQPQHF. The J gene is TRBJ1-5, the V gene TRBV5-1; D not resolved. The CDR3 has 16 residues. In germline, CDR1 is SGHRS, CDR2 YFSETQ. The germline V and J ends were trimmed by 0 bases and 3 bases, with 13 bases remaining between them. The full variable domain, with the rest looked up from reference TRBV5-1 and TRBJ1-5, is KAGVTQTPRYLIKTRGQQVTLSCSPISGHRSVSWYQQTPGQGLQFLFEYFSETQRNKGNFPGRFSGRQFSNSRSEMNVSTLELGDSALYLCASSLDGILSNQPQHFGDGTRLSIL.